This is a list of T cell receptor beta chains from one sample in a study of glioma-infiltrating T cells. TCRdb reprocessed the multiplex PCR reads with MiXCR, giving one entry per CDR3 protein. The sample yields tens of thousands of distinct CDR3 sequences, 23% seen once. The specimen was glioma tissue, nonneoplastic brain tissue, or PBMCs (not recorded which). Receptors originate from a human donor with low-grade glioma or glioblastoma, undergoing nonglioma brain surgery, or in good health (not recorded which). CDR3s leave out the opening cysteine and the closing phenylalanine or tryptophan.

j_call v_call cdr3_aa
TRBJ2-3 TRBV20-1 SASGTRQY
TRBJ2-7 TRBV18 ASSPGLPHEQY
TRBJ1-5 TRBV12-3/TRBV12-4 ASKGDLKPQH
TRBJ2-3 TRBV20-1 SATSPGTWRDTQY
TRBJ1-3 TRBV7-9 ASSLGDSYSSGNTIY
TRBJ2-3 TRBV7-9 ASSLEADTQY
TRBJ2-1 TRBV20-1 SARDRAGGQKDAF
TRBJ2-5 TRBV18 ASSPGTTRETQY
TRBJ2-7 TRBV20-1 SAKETSYEQY
TRBJ1-2 TRBV7-2 ASSFNGEPPNYGYT
TRBJ1-3 TRBV3-1 ASSPRDRGNTIY
TRBJ2-7 TRBV6-2/TRBV6-3 ASSYRSYEQY
TRBJ2-2 TRBV29-1 SAVKNTGELF
TRBJ2-3 TRBV5-1 ASSHDPGTMTDKQY
TRBJ2-5 TRBV10-3 AISVGTGARETQY
TRBJ1-1 TRBV7-9 ASGSANTEAF
TRBJ2-7 TRBV7-6 ASSLEIAGSEQY
TRBJ2-1 TRBV6-6 ASSYGYSGEGNEQF
TRBJ1-2 TRBV10-3 AISESGRTNYGYT
TRBJ2-7 TRBV27 ASSARQGARLLAYEQY
TRBJ2-1 TRBV19 ASSIVGSYNEQF
TRBJ2-7 TRBV20-1 SARDYGSYEQY
TRBJ1-1 TRBV29-1 SALNRQGKNTEAL
TRBJ2-5 TRBV20-1 SATGGTQETQY
TRBJ2-1 TRBV18 ASSPGVYNEQF
TRBJ2-1 TRBV28 ASSLGMTREQF
TRBJ1-2 TRBV5-1 ASSGGPNSYGYT
TRBJ2-7 TRBV2 ASSVDRKQY
TRBJ2-2 TRBV29-1 SVGRGGSTGELF
TRBJ2-7 TRBV28 ASTSPPYEQY
TRBJ2-1 TRBV10-3 AISGRLSNEQF
TRBJ2-7 TRBV27 ASNTVGFIIYEQY
TRBJ2-1 TRBV18 ASLQAGVRNEQF
TRBJ2-7 TRBV29-1 SVGLGKRDYEQY
TRBJ2-3 TRBV6-1 ASSSQGLAGVDTQY
TRBJ2-7 TRBV20-1 SAREGWADSYNEQY
TRBJ1-1 TRBV6-5 ASSYLSLRDGAF
TRBJ1-1 TRBV5-6 ASSLRQLNTEAF
TRBJ2-1 TRBV20-1 SAGSHSRSVNEQF
TRBJ2-1 TRBV11-2 ASSLGAGANEQF
TRBJ1-5 TRBV20-1 SAPKAQGGWSQPQH
TRBJ2-1 TRBV10-1 ASIQGPGLAWSGLKNEQF
TRBJ1-2 TRBV12-3/TRBV12-4 ASSLGIYGYT
TRBJ2-3 TRBV2 ASIRGATDTQY
TRBJ2-5 TRBV12-3/TRBV12-4 ASSLPRAQETQY
TRBJ2-1 TRBV20-1 SARAPGTSASPYNEQF
TRBJ2-1 TRBV7-2 ASSFKTNSYNEQF
TRBJ2-6 TRBV3-1 ASSQDSGLASSGANVLT
TRBJ2-6 TRBV2 ASSESSVTNVLT
TRBJ1-5 TRBV18 ASSPRGGNSNQPQH
TRBJ2-7 TRBV5-1 ASSLPGQGFEQY
TRBJ1-2 TRBV5-1 ASSSPDRENYGYT
TRBJ1-2 TRBV2 ASSEILHGYT
TRBJ2-3 TRBV20-1 SAREFGGGSTDTQY
TRBJ1-3 TRBV20-1 SARAVGRGGAGNTIY